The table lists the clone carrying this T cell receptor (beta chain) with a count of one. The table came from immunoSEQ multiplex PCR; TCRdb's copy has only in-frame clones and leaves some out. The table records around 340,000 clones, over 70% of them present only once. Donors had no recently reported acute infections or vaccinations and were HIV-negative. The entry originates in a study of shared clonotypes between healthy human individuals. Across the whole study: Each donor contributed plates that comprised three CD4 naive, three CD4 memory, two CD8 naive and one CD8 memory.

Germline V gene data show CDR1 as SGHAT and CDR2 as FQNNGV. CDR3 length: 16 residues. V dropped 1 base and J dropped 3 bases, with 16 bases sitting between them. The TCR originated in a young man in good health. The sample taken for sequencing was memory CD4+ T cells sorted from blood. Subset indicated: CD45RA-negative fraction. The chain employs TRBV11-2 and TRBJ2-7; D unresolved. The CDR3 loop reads CASSLVRGSKNYEQYF. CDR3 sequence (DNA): TGTGCCAGCAGCTTAGTAAGAGGCAGCAAGAACTACGAGCAGTACTTC.